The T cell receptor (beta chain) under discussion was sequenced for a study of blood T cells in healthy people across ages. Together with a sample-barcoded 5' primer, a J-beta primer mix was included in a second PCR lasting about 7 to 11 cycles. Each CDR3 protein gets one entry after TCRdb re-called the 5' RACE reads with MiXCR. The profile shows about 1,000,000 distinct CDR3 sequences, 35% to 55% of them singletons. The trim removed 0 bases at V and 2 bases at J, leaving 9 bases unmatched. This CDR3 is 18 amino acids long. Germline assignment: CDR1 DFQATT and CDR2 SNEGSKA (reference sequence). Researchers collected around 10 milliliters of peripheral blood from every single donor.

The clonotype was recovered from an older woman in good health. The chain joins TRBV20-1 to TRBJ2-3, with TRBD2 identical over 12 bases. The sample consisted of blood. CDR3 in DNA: TGCAGTGCTAGAGACCGACTAGCGGGAGTGGGGTTCACAGATACGCAGTATTTT. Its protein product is CSARDRLAGVGFTDTQYF.